Each of the 19 T cell receptor beta chains below was sequenced from the same sample in a study of monozygotic twins with cystic fibrosis. Clones were read by immunoSEQ multiplex PCR, and TCRdb kept only the in-frame ones, dropping some. The data show about 15,000 clones, over 80% seen once. Sequences were obtained from blood. These receptors originate from a girl aged 2 to 9 with cystic fibrosis.

V and J are TRBV11-2 and TRBJ2-7, with D possibly matching TRBD2 (6 bases). The V and J ends lost 1 base and 7 bases respectively, with 8 bases between them. CDR3 size: 12 residues. Germline CDR1 SGHAT, CDR2 FQNNGV. The CDR3 loop is CASSLGRGEQYF. DNA for the CDR3: TGTGCCAGCAGCTTAGGGAGGGGAGAGCAGTACTTC.

The chain couples TRBV6-5 to TRBJ1-1; D perhaps matches TRBD1 (5 bases). Trimming took off 0 bases at V and 5 bases at J, with 13 bases between the two ends. Germline V CDR1 and CDR2: MNHEY, SVGAGI. The CDR3 loop spans 15 amino acids. The CDR3 loop reads CASSYSRGGQTEAFF. CDR3 nucleotide sequence: TGTGCCAGCAGTTACTCGAGGGGAGGTCAAACTGAAGCTTTCTTT.

This chain connects TRBV5-6 to TRBJ2-5, with 10 bases matching TRBD2. Germline loops: CDR1 SGHDT, CDR2 YYEEEE. V trimming: 4 bases; J trimming: 1 base; junction bases outside the gene matches: 4. The CDR3 sequence is 15 residues long. The CDR3 nucleotides are TGTGCCAGCAGCCCGGGACTAGCGCTCCAAGAGACCCAGTACTTC. Residues: CASSPGLALQETQYF.

This clone was seen a handful of times. This chain uses TRBV12-5 with TRBJ1-1; D gene ambiguous. Germline V lookup: CDR1 LGHNT, CDR2 FRNRAP. The CDR3 length is 11 residues. V lost 1 base and J 7 bases, leaving 4 bases between the germline ends. In DNA form, the CDR3 reads TGTGCTAGTGGTTTGGGACATGAAGCTTTCTTT. Translating gives CASGLGHEAFF.

This chain uses TRBV29-1 with TRBJ1-1; D uncertain. The length of the CDR3 is 13 residues. CDR1 SQVTM and CDR2 ANQGSEA come from the germline V gene. V lost 5 bases and J 1 base, leaving 11 bases between the germline ends. The CDR3 DNA is TGCAGCGTTTCAAGACGGGCGAACACTGAAGCTTTCTTT. This gives the protein CSVSRRANTEAFF.

This chain uses TRBV27 with TRBJ2-3, with 10 bases identical to TRBD1. This CDR3 has 18 amino acids. Germline loops: CDR1 MNHEY, CDR2 SMNVEV (reference sequence). The trim removed 7 bases at V and 5 bases at J, leaving 18 bases unmatched. DNA for the CDR3: TGTGCCAGCAAGATTGGACAGGGGGATCCAACTCGCAGAGATACGCAGTATTTT. Translated, it gives CASKIGQGDPTRRDTQYF.

The rearrangement uses TRBV13 and TRBJ2-1; D not resolved. Germline V gives CDR1 PRHDT, CDR2 FYEKMQ (reference sequence). The CDR3 spans 15 residues. Between the trimmed V and J ends, which lost 5 bases and 2 bases, there was a span of 13 bases. As DNA, the CDR3 is TGTGCCAGCAGCCTAAGTCCGACTCCCTACAATGAGCAGTTCTTC. Its translation is CASSLSPTPYNEQFF.

The chain carries TRBV19 and TRBJ2-3; D may be TRBD1 (5 bases). Germline-derived CDR1 and CDR2 are LNHDA and SQIVND (reference sequence). V lost 2 bases to trimming and J lost 1 base, with 10 bases between them. This CDR3 spans 15 amino acids. The CDR3 spells CASSIPGSGTDTQYF. As DNA, the CDR3 is TGTGCCAGTAGTATACCAGGGTCTGGCACAGATACGCAGTATTTT.

CDR3: CASSPSVEQYF. The DNA for the CDR3 is TGTGCCAGCTCACCCAGCGTCGAGCAGTACTTC. The gene calls are TRBV18 and TRBJ2-7, with D uncertain. Per the germline V gene, CDR1 is KGHSH and CDR2 is LQKENI. The CDR3 extends over 11 amino acids. V gave up 3 bases and J gave up 6 bases, with 6 bases separating them.

The chain combines TRBV28 with TRBJ1-2; D is unresolved. This CDR3 spans 12 amino acids. V lost 4 bases to trimming and J lost 1 base, with 4 bases between them. Germline CDR1 and CDR2: MDHEN and SYDVKM. The CDR3 here is CASSSNNYGYTF. CDR3 nucleotide sequence: TGTGCCAGCAGTTCCAATAACTATGGCTACACCTTC.

This sequence joins TRBV9 and TRBJ2-2; TRBD2 aligns across 7 bases. The CDR3 is 15 amino acids. In germline, CDR1 is SGDLS, CDR2 YYNGEE. Losses at the gene ends were 3 bases for V and 5 bases for J; bases not matched to a gene: 7. The CDR3 sequence: CASSATTSQTGELFF. The CDR3 bases are TGTGCCAGCAGCGCCACGACTAGCCAGACCGGGGAGCTGTTTTTT.

The J gene is TRBJ2-7, the V gene TRBV19; 9 nucleotides line up with TRBD2. V lost 5 bases, J lost 3 bases, and 20 bases stayed unmatched. The CDR3 totals 19 residues. CDR1 LNHDA and CDR2 SQIVND come from the germline V gene (reference sequence). CDR3 nucleotide sequence: TGTGCCAGTAGTTACAGGGGCCCTCCCATTACTAGCGGGTTCTACGAGCAGTACTTC. It is translated as CASSYRGPPITSGFYEQYF.

The chain joins TRBV9 to TRBJ2-5, with TRBD2 matching over 11 bases. The CDR3 is 15 residues long. Germline CDR1 and CDR2: SGDLS and YYNGEE. With 3 bases clipped from V and 2 bases from J, the junction kept 3 bases outside the gene matches. The DNA for the CDR3 is TGTGCCAGCAGCGGAGGGACTAGCGGACAAGAGACCCAGTACTTC. It is translated as CASSGGTSGQETQYF.

This chain uses TRBV11-2 with TRBJ2-7; 8 bases are shared with TRBD2. Per the germline V gene, CDR1 is SGHAT and CDR2 is FQNNGV. The CDR3 has 14 amino acids. V shed 5 bases, J shed 4 bases, and the junction held 7 bases outside the gene matches. CDR3 sequence reads: CASSTTGTRYEQYF. CDR3 DNA sequence: TGTGCCAGCAGCACAACCGGGACTAGGTACGAGCAGTACTTC.

CDR3 in amino acids: CASSQDVGRGYEQYF. DNA of the CDR3: TGCGCCAGCAGCCAAGATGTCGGCAGGGGTTACGAGCAGTACTTC. The chain uses TRBV4-1 and TRBJ2-7; D is perhaps TRBD1 (6 bases). V was trimmed by 0 bases and J by 4 bases, leaving 13 bases between them. The germline V gene encodes CDR1 MGHRA and CDR2 YSYEKL. The CDR3 runs 15 residues.

The chain joins TRBV2 to TRBJ2-3; a weak D match, TRBD2 (7 bases). Germline-derived CDR1 and CDR2 are SNHLY and FYNNEI. The germline V and J ends were trimmed by 6 bases and 5 bases, with 18 bases remaining between them. The CDR3 has 15 residues. The CDR3 coding sequence is TGTGCCAGCAGGCTAGCGGAGGGGGGCAGAGATACGCAGTATTTT. As protein: CASRLAEGGRDTQYF. The full variable domain, its missing parts supplied by reference TRBV2 and TRBJ2-3, is EPEVTQTPSHQVTQMGQEVILRCVPISNHLYFYWYRQILGQKVEFLVSFYNNEISEKSEIFDDQFSVERPDGSNFTLKIRSTKLEDSAMYFCASRLAEGGRDTQYFGPGTRLTVL.

The V call is TRBV23-1, the J call TRBJ2-2, with unresolved D. TRBV23-1 is annotated as an ORF whose role is uncertain. Trimming took off 2 bases at V and 4 bases at J, with 11 bases between the two ends. The CDR3 runs to 15 residues. The CDR3 DNA reads TGCGCCAGCAGTCAACCCGAATCAGGCACCGGGGAGCTGTTTTTT. It is translated as CASSQPESGTGELFF.

To note about this clone: One end of the junction fails to match germline, which may point to a read error. The J gene is TRBJ2-7, the V gene TRBV20-1; D unresolved. The CDR3 is 8 amino acids. Germline V CDR1 and CDR2: DFQATT, SNEGSKA (reference sequence). DNA for the CDR3: TGCAGTACGGGTCCTAGGAACTTC. Its protein is CSTGPRNF.

This clone came up once. V usage is TRBV28 and J usage is TRBJ2-7; 7 nucleotides agree with TRBD2. V dropped 5 bases and J dropped 3; count of bases not matched to a gene: 13. In germline, CDR1 is MDHEN, CDR2 SYDVKM. The CDR3 sequence is 16 residues long. The CDR3 DNA is TGTGCCAGCAGTCCCACTCCGGGACTAACTCGCTACGAGCAGTACTTC. Encoded protein: CASSPTPGLTRYEQYF. Filled out from reference TRBV28 and TRBJ2-7, the complete variable domain reads DVKVTQSSRYLVKRTGEKVFLECVQDMDHENMFWYRQDPGLGLRLIYFSYDVKMKEKGDIPEGYSVSREKKERFSLILESASTNQTSMYLCASSPTPGLTRYEQYFGPGTRLTVT.